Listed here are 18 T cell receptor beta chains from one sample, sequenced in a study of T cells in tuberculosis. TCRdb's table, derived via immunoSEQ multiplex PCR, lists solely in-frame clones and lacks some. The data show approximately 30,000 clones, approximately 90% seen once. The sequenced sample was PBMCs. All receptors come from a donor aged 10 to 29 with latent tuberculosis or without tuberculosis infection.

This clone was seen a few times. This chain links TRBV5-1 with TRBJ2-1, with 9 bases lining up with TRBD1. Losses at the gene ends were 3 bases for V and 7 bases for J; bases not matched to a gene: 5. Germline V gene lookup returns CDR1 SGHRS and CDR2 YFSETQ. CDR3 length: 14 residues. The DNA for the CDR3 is TGCGCCAGCAGCTCACAGGGGGCCGGGAATGAGCAGTTCTTC. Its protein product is CASSSQGAGNEQFF. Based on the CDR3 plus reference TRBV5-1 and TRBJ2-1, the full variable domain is KAGVTQTPRYLIKTRGQQVTLSCSPISGHRSVSWYQQTPGQGLQFLFEYFSETQRNKGNFPGRFSGRQFSNSRSEMNVSTLELGDSALYLCASSSQGAGNEQFFGPGTRLTVL.

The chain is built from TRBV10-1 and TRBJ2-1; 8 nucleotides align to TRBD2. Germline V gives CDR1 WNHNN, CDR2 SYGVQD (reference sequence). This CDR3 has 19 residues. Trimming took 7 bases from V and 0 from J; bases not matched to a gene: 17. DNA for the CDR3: TGCGCCAGCAAGTTAGTCCGGATGAAGCGGGGGCCCTCCTACAATGAGCAGTTCTTC. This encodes CASKLVRMKRGPSYNEQFF.

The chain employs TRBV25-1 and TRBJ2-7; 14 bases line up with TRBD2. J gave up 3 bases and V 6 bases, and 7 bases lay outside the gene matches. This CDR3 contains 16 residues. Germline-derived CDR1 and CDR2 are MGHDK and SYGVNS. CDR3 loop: CASSRGTSGSFYEQYF. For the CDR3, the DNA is TGTGCCAGCAGCCGAGGGACTAGCGGGAGTTTCTACGAGCAGTACTTC.

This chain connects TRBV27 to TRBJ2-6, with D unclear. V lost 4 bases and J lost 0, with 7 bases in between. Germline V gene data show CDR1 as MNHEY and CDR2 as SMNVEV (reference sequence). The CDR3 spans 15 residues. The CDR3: CASSSDTSGANVLTF. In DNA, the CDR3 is TGTGCCAGCAGTTCCGACACCTCTGGGGCCAACGTCCTGACTTTC.

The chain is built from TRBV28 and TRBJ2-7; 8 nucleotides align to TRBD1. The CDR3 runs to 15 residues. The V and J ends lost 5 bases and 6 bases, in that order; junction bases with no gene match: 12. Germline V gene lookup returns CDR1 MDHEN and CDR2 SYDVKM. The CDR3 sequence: CASSGPPLTGGEQYF. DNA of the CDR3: TGTGCCAGCAGTGGCCCCCCTCTTACAGGGGGCGAGCAGTACTTC.

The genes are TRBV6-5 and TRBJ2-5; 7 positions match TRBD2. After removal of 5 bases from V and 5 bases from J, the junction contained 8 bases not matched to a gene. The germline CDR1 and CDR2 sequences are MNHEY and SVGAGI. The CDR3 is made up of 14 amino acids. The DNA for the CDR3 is TGTGCCAGCAGTCACTTGGGGAGGGGCGAGACCCAGTACTTC. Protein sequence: CASSHLGRGETQYF.

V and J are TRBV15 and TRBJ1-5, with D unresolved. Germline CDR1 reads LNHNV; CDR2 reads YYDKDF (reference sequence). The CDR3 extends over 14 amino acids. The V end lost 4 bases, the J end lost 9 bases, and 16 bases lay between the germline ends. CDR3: CATSTAEEPGPQHF. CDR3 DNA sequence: TGTGCCACCAGCACGGCGGAGGAACCGGGGCCCCAGCATTTT.

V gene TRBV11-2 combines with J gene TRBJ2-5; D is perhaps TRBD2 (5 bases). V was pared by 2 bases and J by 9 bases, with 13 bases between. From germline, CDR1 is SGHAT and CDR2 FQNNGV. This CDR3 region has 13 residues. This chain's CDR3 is CASSLWLARAQYF. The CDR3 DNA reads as TGTGCCAGCAGCTTATGGCTAGCCCGCGCCCAGTACTTC. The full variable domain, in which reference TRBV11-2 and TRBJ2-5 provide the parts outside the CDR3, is EAGVAQSPRYKIIEKRQSVAFWCNPISGHATLYWYQQILGQGPKLLIQFQNNGVVDDSQLPKDRFSAERLKGVDSTLKIQPAKLEDSAVYLCASSLWLARAQYFGPGTRLLVL.

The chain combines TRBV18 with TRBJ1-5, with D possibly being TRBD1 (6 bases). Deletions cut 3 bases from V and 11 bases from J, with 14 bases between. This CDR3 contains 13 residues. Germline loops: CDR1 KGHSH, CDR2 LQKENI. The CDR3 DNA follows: TGTGCCAGCTCACCGGACAGAGAAAAAGCCCAGCATTTT. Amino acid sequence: CASSPDREKAQHF.

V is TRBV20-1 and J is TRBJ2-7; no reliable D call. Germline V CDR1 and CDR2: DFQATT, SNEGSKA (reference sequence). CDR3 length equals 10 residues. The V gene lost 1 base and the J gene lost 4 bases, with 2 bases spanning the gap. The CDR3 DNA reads TGCAGTGCTAGAGCATACGAGCAGTACTTC. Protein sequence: CSARAYEQYF.

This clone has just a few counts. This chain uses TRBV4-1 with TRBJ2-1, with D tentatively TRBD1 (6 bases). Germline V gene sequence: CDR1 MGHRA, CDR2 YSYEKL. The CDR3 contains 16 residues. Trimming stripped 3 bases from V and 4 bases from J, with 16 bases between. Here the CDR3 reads CASSQAAGQKYNEQFF. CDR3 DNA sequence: TGCGCCAGCAGCCAGGCCGCCGGACAGAAATACAATGAGCAGTTCTTC.

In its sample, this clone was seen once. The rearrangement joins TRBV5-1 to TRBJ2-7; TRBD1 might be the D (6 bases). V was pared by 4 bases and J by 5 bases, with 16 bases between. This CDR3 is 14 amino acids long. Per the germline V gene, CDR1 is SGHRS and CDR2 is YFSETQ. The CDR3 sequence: CASSSYRETDEQYF. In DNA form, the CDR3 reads TGCGCCAGCAGCAGCTACAGGGAAACAGACGAGCAGTACTTC.

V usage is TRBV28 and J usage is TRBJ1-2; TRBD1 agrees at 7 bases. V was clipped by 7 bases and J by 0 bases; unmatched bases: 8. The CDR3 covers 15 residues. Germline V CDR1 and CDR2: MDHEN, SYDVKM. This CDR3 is CASTLRGGSNYGYTF. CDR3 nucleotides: TGTGCCAGCACCCTAAGAGGGGGCTCTAACTATGGCTACACCTTC.

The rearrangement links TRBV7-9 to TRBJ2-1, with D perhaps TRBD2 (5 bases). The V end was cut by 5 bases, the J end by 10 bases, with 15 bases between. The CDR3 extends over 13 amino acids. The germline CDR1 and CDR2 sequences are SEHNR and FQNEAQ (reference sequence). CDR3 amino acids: CASSASTINEQFF. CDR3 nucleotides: TGTGCCAGCAGCGCCTCGACTATCAACGAGCAGTTCTTC. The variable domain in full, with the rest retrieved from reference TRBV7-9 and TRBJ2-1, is DTGVSQNPRHKITKRGQNVTFRCDPISEHNRLYWYRQTLGQGPEFLTYFQNEAQLEKSRLLSDRFSAERPKGSFSTLEIQRTEQGDSAMYLCASSASTINEQFFGPGTRLTVL.

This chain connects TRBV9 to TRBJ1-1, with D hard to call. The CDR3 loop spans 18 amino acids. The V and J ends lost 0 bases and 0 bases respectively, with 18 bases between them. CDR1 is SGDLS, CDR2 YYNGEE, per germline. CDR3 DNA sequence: TGTGCCAGCAGCGTAGGTGTTCGCGGGGTCCATCTGAACACTGAAGCTTTCTTT. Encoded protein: CASSVGVRGVHLNTEAFF.

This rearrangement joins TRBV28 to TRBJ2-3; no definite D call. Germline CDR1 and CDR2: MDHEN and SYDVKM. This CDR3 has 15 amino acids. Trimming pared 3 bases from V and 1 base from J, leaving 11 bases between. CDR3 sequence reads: CASSFRWVGTDTQYF. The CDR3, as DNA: TGTGCCAGCAGTTTCAGGTGGGTGGGCACAGATACGCAGTATTTT.

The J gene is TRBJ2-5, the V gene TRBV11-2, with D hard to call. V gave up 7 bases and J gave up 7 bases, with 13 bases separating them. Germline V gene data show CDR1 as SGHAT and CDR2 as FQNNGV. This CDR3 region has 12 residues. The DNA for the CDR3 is TGTGCCAGCACCTCAGGTCCCCCGACCCAGTACTTC. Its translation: CASTSGPPTQYF. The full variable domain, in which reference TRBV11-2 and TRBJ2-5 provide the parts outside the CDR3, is EAGVAQSPRYKIIEKRQSVAFWCNPISGHATLYWYQQILGQGPKLLIQFQNNGVVDDSQLPKDRFSAERLKGVDSTLKIQPAKLEDSAVYLCASTSGPPTQYFGPGTRLLVL.

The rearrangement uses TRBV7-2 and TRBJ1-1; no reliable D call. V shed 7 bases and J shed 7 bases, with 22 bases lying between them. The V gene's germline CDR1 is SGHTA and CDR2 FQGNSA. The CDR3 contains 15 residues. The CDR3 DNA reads TGTGCCAGCAACCGACTGACTGATCCCCTTTTTGAAGCTTTCTTT. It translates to CASNRLTDPLFEAFF.